This paragraph reports one TCR beta chain. Its antigen is unidentified. Data came from immunoSEQ multiplex PCR; TCRdb stores just in-frame clones and leaves some out. The table records some 16,000 clones, around four fifths of them present only once. The germline V gene has CDR1 KGHDR and CDR2 SFDVKD. The CDR3 contains 15 residues. The ends were cut back, 1 base at V and 2 bases at J, with 10 bases in the middle. The unexposed donors gave CD4+ T cells in about 2010-2019, prior to COVID-19. The cells were cultured for about ten days before CD4+ T cells were isolated. Fresh IL-2 medium replaced half the medium on days 3 and 7. This sample was included in a study of CD4 T cells in relation to SARS-CoV-2 and coronaviruses. General study points: In around three fifths of donors, memory CD4+ clonotypes crossrecognized SARS-CoV-2 and at least one common cold coronavirus spike.

The sequence was obtained from a human donor in good health. The sample comprised CD4+ T cells from PBMCs, cultured in vitro. The chain links TRBV24-1 to TRBJ2-5; D might be TRBD2 (6 bases). CDR3 region: CATSDFSGVQETQYF. CDR3 DNA: TGTGCCACCAGTGATTTTTCGGGAGTACAAGAGACCCAGTACTTC.